Listed here are 25 T cell receptor beta chains from one sample, sequenced in a study of T cell changes during pregnancy in multiple sclerosis. Measured with immunoSEQ multiplex PCR; TCRdb has only the in-frame clones, and not every one. Among 70,000 to 95,000 clones, 93% were seen once, and the ten largest hold roughly 2.5%. This material consisted of peripheral blood, taken in the second trimester of pregnancy. These receptors came from a female donor with multiple sclerosis, enrolled in a pregnancy study.

This chain links TRBV19 with TRBJ2-1; D might be TRBD2 (5 bases). Germline assignment: CDR1 LNHDA and CDR2 SQIVND (reference sequence). The CDR3 length is 11 residues. Deletions cut 8 bases from V and 4 bases from J, with 6 bases between. The CDR3 region has the DNA TGTGCCAGTGGACTTTACAATGAGCAGTTCTTC. Translating it yields CASGLYNEQFF.

V and J are TRBV25-1 and TRBJ2-5; D ambiguous. There are 12 residues in the CDR3. V lost 3 bases and J lost 4, with 6 bases in between. Germline-derived CDR1 and CDR2 are MGHDK and SYGVNS. The CDR3 sequence: CASSDVRETQYF. CDR3 DNA sequence: TGTGCCAGCAGTGACGTCCGAGAGACCCAGTACTTC.

The V and J genes are TRBV13 and TRBJ1-5, with D unresolved. CDR3 size: 14 residues. Germline CDR1 reads PRHDT; CDR2 reads FYEKMQ (reference sequence). Trimming removed 3 bases from V and 3 bases from J, with 9 bases in between. The CDR3 bases are TGTGCCAGCAGCTTCGGAACAGCCAATCAGCCCCAGCATTTT. Amino acids: CASSFGTANQPQHF. The whole variable domain, remainder taken from reference TRBV13 and TRBJ1-5, is AAGVIQSPRHLIKEKRETATLKCYPIPRHDTVYWYQQGPGQDPQFLISFYEKMQSDKGSIPDRFSAQQFSDYHSELNMSSLELGDSALYFCASSFGTANQPQHFGDGTRLSIL.

The chain employs TRBV13 and TRBJ2-3, with TRBD2 identical over 12 bases. The CDR3 runs to 16 residues. Trimming took 4 bases from V and 1 from J; bases not matched to a gene: 3. The V gene's germline CDR1 is PRHDT and CDR2 FYEKMQ (reference sequence). The CDR3 loop reads CASSSRTSGGTDTQYF. CDR3 sequence (DNA): TGTGCCAGCAGCTCCAGGACTAGCGGGGGCACAGATACGCAGTATTTT.

The rearrangement uses TRBV9 and TRBJ1-4; maybe TRBD1 (5 bases). Germline CDR1 and CDR2: SGDLS and YYNGEE. The CDR3 runs 16 residues. Trimming left V 4 bases short and J 7 bases short, with 20 bases between. The CDR3 loop is CASSKRTGFGGEKLFF. CDR3 nucleotide sequence: TGTGCCAGCAGCAAGAGAACAGGCTTCGGCGGTGAAAAACTGTTTTTT.

The chain has TRBV5-1 and TRBJ2-7; 7 positions match TRBD1. V was clipped by 5 bases and J by 5 bases; unmatched bases: 13. Germline V gives CDR1 SGHRS, CDR2 YFSETQ. The CDR3 loop spans 15 amino acids. CDR3 sequence (DNA): TGCGCCAGCAGTCTTACTCCGGGACAGCAAGACGAGCAGTACTTC. Encoded protein: CASSLTPGQQDEQYF.

The chain links TRBV6-6 to TRBJ1-2; 8 bases align to TRBD1. Germline values: CDR1 MNHNY, CDR2 SVGAGI (reference sequence). V lost 6 bases to trimming and J lost 8 bases; unmatched junction nucleotides: 14. The CDR3 extends over 15 amino acids. In nucleotides, the CDR3 is TGTGCCAGCAGGGAATCCGGGACAGGAAGTTCGGGCTACACCTTC. Encoded protein: CASRESGTGSSGYTF.

In its sample, this clone was seen once. This chain uses TRBV5-1 with TRBJ1-1; 9 bases match TRBD1. The CDR3 has 14 amino acids. Germline V gene sequence: CDR1 SGHRS, CDR2 YFSETQ. The trim removed 4 bases at V and 1 base at J, leaving 2 bases unmatched. CDR3 DNA: TGCGCCAGCAGCGGGGGACAGGGGAACACTGAAGCTTTCTTT. Amino acids: CASSGGQGNTEAFF.

This clone was seen once. The V and J genes are TRBV5-6 and TRBJ1-2, with D possibly TRBD1 on 5 matching bases. Germline V CDR1 and CDR2: SGHDT, YYEEEE. CDR3 length equals 13 residues. Trimming shortened V by 2 bases and J by 3 bases, and 8 bases separated the two germline ends. The DNA of the CDR3 is TGTGCCAGCAGCTTACGGGGGTACTATGGCTACACCTTC. It specifies CASSLRGYYGYTF.

The rearrangement uses TRBV10-3 and TRBJ2-7; weak D call: TRBD1 (5 bases). The CDR3 covers 14 residues. V lost 3 bases and J lost 2, with 11 bases in between. From germline, CDR1 is ENHRY and CDR2 SYGVKD. CDR3 sequence (DNA): TGTGCCATCAGTGAAGGACATTCCCCCTACGAGCAGTACTTC. It translates to CAISEGHSPYEQYF.

V usage is TRBV7-3 and J usage is TRBJ2-1, with 10 bases lining up with TRBD2. V shed 3 bases, J shed 9 bases, and the junction held 11 bases outside the gene matches. The CDR3 runs to 16 residues. Germline V CDR1 and CDR2: SGHTA, FQGTGA. The CDR3 protein is CASSLEVAGGRGEQFF. In nucleotides, the CDR3 is TGTGCCAGCAGCTTGGAAGTAGCGGGGGGCCGGGGTGAGCAGTTCTTC.

This clone was found a few times. This chain links TRBV6-5 with TRBJ2-1; 7 bases map to TRBD1. This CDR3 has 13 amino acids. The J segment lost 5 bases and the V segment lost 4 bases, leaving 2 bases of the junction unmatched. CDR1 MNHEY and CDR2 SVGAGI come from the germline V gene. This CDR3 is CASSFGTDNEQFF. CDR3 DNA: TGTGCCAGCAGTTTTGGGACAGACAATGAGCAGTTCTTC.

J is TRBJ1-4 and V is TRBV5-4, with TRBD1 as a possible D gene (5 bases). The germline gives CDR1 SGHNT, CDR2 YYREEE (reference sequence). The CDR3 totals 14 residues. Trimming stripped 5 bases from V and 5 bases from J, with 13 bases between. CDR3 region: CASRTAGGNEKLFF. The CDR3 DNA sequence: TGTGCCAGCAGAACGGCCGGGGGGAATGAAAAACTGTTTTTT.

This chain joins TRBV30 and TRBJ2-1; the D is unclear. Germline-derived CDR1 and CDR2 are GTSNPN and SVGIG (reference sequence). Trimming left V 0 bases short and J 2 bases short, with 8 bases between. This CDR3 is 14 amino acids long. The CDR3 loop is CAWSVLTTYNEQFF. Here the CDR3 DNA reads TGTGCCTGGAGTGTACTGACAACCTACAATGAGCAGTTCTTC.

The chain has TRBV5-6 and TRBJ2-5; D is perhaps TRBD2 (5 bases). The V end was cut by 5 bases, the J end by 4 bases, with 12 bases between. This CDR3 spans 13 amino acids. Looked up from germline, CDR1 is SGHDT and CDR2 is YYEEEE. CDR3 sequence reads: CASSDYAAETQYF. Written as DNA, the CDR3 is TGTGCCAGCAGTGACTATGCCGCAGAGACCCAGTACTTC.

V and J are TRBV20-1 and TRBJ2-7; D perhaps matches TRBD1 (5 bases). The V end was cut by 3 bases, the J end by 4 bases, with 7 bases between. This CDR3 is built from 11 residues. Looked up from germline, CDR1 is DFQATT and CDR2 is SNEGSKA (reference sequence). The CDR3 is CSARDKYEQYF. CDR3 DNA: TGCAGTGCTAGGGACAAGTACGAGCAGTACTTC.

V usage is TRBV19 and J usage is TRBJ1-5, with D unclear. Germline V CDR1 and CDR2: LNHDA, SQIVND (reference sequence). The V and J ends lost 3 bases and 9 bases respectively, with 12 bases between them. This CDR3 contains 13 residues. The CDR3 sequence: CASSIPTGVPQHF. Here the CDR3 DNA reads TGTGCCAGTAGTATCCCCACCGGGGTGCCCCAGCATTTT.

This chain connects TRBV4-1 to TRBJ2-1; 8 bases are a match to TRBD2. The germline V gene encodes CDR1 MGHRA and CDR2 YSYEKL. The V segment lost 1 base and the J segment 5 bases; nucleotides outside the gene matches: 7. This CDR3 contains 16 residues. CDR3 protein: CASSQVTRGVHNEQFF. In nucleotides, the CDR3 is TGCGCCAGCAGCCAAGTGACGCGGGGGGTCCACAATGAGCAGTTCTTC.

The chain uses TRBV29-1 and TRBJ2-5; 8 bases are a match to TRBD1. CDR1 SQVTM and CDR2 ANQGSEA come from the germline V gene. The CDR3 is made up of 14 amino acids. Trimming at V came to 7 bases and at J to 4 bases, leaving 11 bases not matched to a gene. The CDR3 reads CSASTGAAGETQYF. The CDR3 region has the DNA TGCAGCGCTTCGACAGGGGCAGCTGGAGAGACCCAGTACTTC. The variable domain in full, with the rest retrieved from reference TRBV29-1 and TRBJ2-5, is SAVISQKPSRDICQRGTSLTIQCQVDSQVTMMFWYRQQPGQSLTLIATANQGSEATYESGFVIDKFPISRPNLTFSTLTVSNMSPEDSSIYLCSASTGAAGETQYFGPGTRLLVL.

The rearrangement links TRBV6-5 to TRBJ2-1, with 9 bases fitting TRBD1. CDR3 length: 14 amino acids. The J segment lost 4 bases and the V segment lost 5 bases, leaving 3 bases of the junction unmatched. Looked up from germline, CDR1 is MNHEY and CDR2 is SVGAGI. The CDR3 region has the DNA TGTGCCAGCAGTCGACAGGGGGTATACAATGAGCAGTTCTTC. Translation gives CASSRQGVYNEQFF.

The rearrangement links TRBV7-9 to TRBJ2-1; D might be TRBD1 (5 bases). Germline assignment: CDR1 SEHNR and CDR2 FQNEAQ (reference sequence). Trimming stripped 6 bases from V and 6 bases from J, with 9 bases between. The CDR3 is made up of 12 amino acids. In DNA, the CDR3 is TGTGCCAGCAGGGGCCAGGGCAATGAGCAGTTCTTC. Its protein product is CASRGQGNEQFF.

V gene TRBV6-4 combines with J gene TRBJ1-5, with D possibly TRBD1 on 5 matching bases. CDR3 length equals 14 residues. The V gene lost 5 bases and the J gene lost 12 bases, with 20 bases spanning the gap. Per the germline V gene, CDR1 is MRHNA and CDR2 is SNTAGT. The CDR3 here is CASSPTGEGSVQHF. DNA for the CDR3: TGTGCCAGCAGTCCGACGGGGGAGGGGAGTGTCCAGCATTTT.

V usage is TRBV19 and J usage is TRBJ1-5; 7 bases map to TRBD1. The CDR3 has 13 amino acids. Germline V gene sequence: CDR1 LNHDA, CDR2 SQIVND (reference sequence). V shed 6 bases and J 2 bases; nucleotides not matched to a gene: 1. DNA of the CDR3: TGTGCCAGTAGAGGACAGGGCAATCAGCCCCAGCATTTT. Encoded protein: CASRGQGNQPQHF.

The V gene is TRBV10-3, the J gene TRBJ1-1, with a possible D match to TRBD1 (5 bases). The CDR3 consists of 17 residues. CDR1 is ENHRY and CDR2 is SYGVKD in the germline V gene. Trimming took 4 bases from V and 3 from J, leaving 21 bases between them. CDR3 DNA: TGTGCCATCAGTGTTATTCGCCAGGGTGGTTTAGACACTGAAGCTTTCTTT. Translated: CAISVIRQGGLDTEAFF.

The chain employs TRBV11-2 and TRBJ1-5; perhaps TRBD1 as D (5 bases). The V end was cut by 3 bases, the J end by 2 bases, with 11 bases between. In germline, CDR1 is SGHAT, CDR2 FQNNGV. The CDR3 consists of 15 residues. The CDR3 bases are TGTGCCAGCAGCTTCGGGAGGGGTGGCAATCAGCCCCAGCATTTT. This codes for CASSFGRGGNQPQHF.